One sample yielded the 21 T cell receptor beta chains listed below, sequenced in a study of blood T cell repertoires in COVID-19. Clones were sequenced by immunoSEQ multiplex PCR, and TCRdb holds only the in-frame ones, with some missing. The sample holds 100,000 to 150,000 clones, roughly 80% seen once. Sequencing used peripheral blood. These receptors were taken from a man in his sixties with acute or convalescent COVID-19.

This clone was picked up one time. The V gene is TRBV14, the J gene TRBJ1-2, with no clear D. Per germline, CDR1 SGHDN and CDR2 FVKESK. V was cut by 0 bases and J by 2 bases, with 4 bases left in between. This CDR3 is 13 amino acids long. This chain's CDR3 is CASSQDMNYGYTF. Written as DNA, the CDR3 is TGTGCCAGCAGCCAAGATATGAACTATGGCTACACCTTC. The full variable domain, with the rest looked up from reference TRBV14 and TRBJ1-2, is EAGVTQFPSHSVIEKGQTVTLRCDPISGHDNLYWYRRVMGKEIKFLLHFVKESKQDESGMPNNRFLAERTGGTYSTLKVQPAELEDSGVYFCASSQDMNYGYTFGSGTRLTVV.

This clone was observed a handful of times. The gene calls are TRBV27 and TRBJ1-5, with D hard to call. With 3 bases removed from V and 6 bases from J, the gap between germline ends came to 15 bases. Germline loops: CDR1 MNHEY, CDR2 SMNVEV (reference sequence). CDR3 length equals 15 residues. The CDR3 DNA reads as TGTGCCAGCAGTTTGCGGAGGGCGGCCGGTCAGCCCCAGCATTTT. This sequence encodes CASSLRRAAGQPQHF.

DNA for the CDR3: TGTGCCAGCAGCTTGGTTGGACAGGGTGAGGTCCTGACTTTC. Its protein product is CASSLVGQGEVLTF. The chain joins TRBV5-4 to TRBJ2-6; 8 bases fit TRBD1. Germline values: CDR1 SGHNT, CDR2 YYREEE (reference sequence). This CDR3 is built from 14 residues. The trim removed 0 bases at V and 13 bases at J, leaving 6 bases unmatched.

J is TRBJ2-2 and V is TRBV6-5; TRBD1 is a possible D gene (6 bases). CDR3 length: 14 residues. The germline V gene has CDR1 MNHEY and CDR2 SVGAGI. V shed 6 bases and J shed 4 bases, with 12 bases lying between them. CDR3 DNA: TGTGCCAGCAGCCTCAACAGGGCCACCGGGGAGCTGTTTTTT. Amino acid sequence: CASSLNRATGELFF.

The rearrangement joins TRBV10-3 to TRBJ1-6, with a weak D call TRBD1 (5 bases). V shed 8 bases and J shed 2 bases, with 16 bases lying between them. This CDR3 region has 16 residues. Germline V lookup: CDR1 ENHRY, CDR2 SYGVKD. The CDR3, as DNA: TGTGCCATCGGGCAGGGCCCCCGAGCCTATAATTCACCCCTCCACTTT. This encodes CAIGQGPRAYNSPLHF.

This chain links TRBV18 with TRBJ2-5; 9 bases map to TRBD1. Losses at the gene ends were 6 bases for V and 1 base for J; bases not matched to a gene: 6. The germline CDR1 and CDR2 sequences are KGHSH and LQKENI. This CDR3 region has 15 residues. CDR3 in DNA: TGTGCCAGCTCCCCGGGACAGGGATCCCAAGAGACCCAGTACTTC. It translates to CASSPGQGSQETQYF.

The V gene is TRBV5-1, the J gene TRBJ2-3, with TRBD1 as a possible D gene (5 bases). The CDR3 length is 17 residues. Germline CDR1 SGHRS, CDR2 YFSETQ. V lost 1 base to trimming and J lost 1 base, with 16 bases between them. CDR3: CASSLMASVGGTDTQYF. The CDR3 DNA reads as TGCGCCAGCAGCTTGATGGCATCGGTAGGGGGCACAGATACGCAGTATTTT. Full variable domain (outside the CDR3, taken from reference TRBV5-1 and TRBJ2-3): KAGVTQTPRYLIKTRGQQVTLSCSPISGHRSVSWYQQTPGQGLQFLFEYFSETQRNKGNFPGRFSGRQFSNSRSEMNVSTLELGDSALYLCASSLMASVGGTDTQYFGPGTRLTVL.

This chain joins TRBV30 and TRBJ1-5; D gene uncertain. Trimming took off 1 base at V and 7 bases at J, with 11 bases between the two ends. The CDR3 contains 13 residues. The germline gives CDR1 GTSNPN, CDR2 SVGIG (reference sequence). CDR3 loop: CAWSGGVRQPQHF. As DNA, the CDR3 is TGTGCCTGGAGTGGAGGAGTCCGACAGCCCCAGCATTTT.

The chain carries TRBV9 and TRBJ2-3; 8 nucleotides agree with TRBD1. The CDR3 is 16 amino acids. The germline V gene encodes CDR1 SGDLS and CDR2 YYNGEE. Losses at the gene ends were 9 bases for V and 2 bases for J; bases not matched to a gene: 14. This CDR3 is CATSRSDRVNTDTQYF. CDR3 bases: TGTGCCACAAGCAGGTCGGACAGGGTAAACACAGATACGCAGTATTTT.

This chain uses TRBV18 with TRBJ2-5; D may be TRBD1 (6 bases). Trimming took 6 bases from V and 3 from J, leaving 20 bases between them. The CDR3 consists of 16 residues. Germline V gene lookup returns CDR1 KGHSH and CDR2 LQKENI. This chain's CDR3 is CASSLERPGVKETQYF. The CDR3 region has the DNA TGTGCCAGCTCCCTTGAAAGGCCAGGGGTGAAAGAGACCCAGTACTTC.

This clone was recorded once. The chain couples TRBV2 to TRBJ1-5; D unresolved. Trimming pared 4 bases from V and 4 bases from J, leaving 14 bases between. The CDR3 length is 15 residues. From germline, CDR1 is SNHLY and CDR2 FYNNEI. The CDR3, as DNA: TGTGCCAGCAGTGGAAGCGGAAACCCTAATCAGCCCCAGCATTTT. It is translated as CASSGSGNPNQPQHF.

V gene TRBV6-6 combines with J gene TRBJ2-1, with a possible D match to TRBD1 (5 bases). The CDR3 sequence is 14 residues long. Germline V gene lookup returns CDR1 MNHNY and CDR2 SVGAGI (reference sequence). Trimming took 0 bases from V and 7 from J, leaving 10 bases between them. This chain's CDR3 is CASSYSSRANEQFF. The CDR3 DNA follows: TGTGCCAGCAGTTACTCGAGCAGGGCAAATGAGCAGTTCTTC.

As regards this clone: Other nucleotide sequences in the sample specify the same CDR3. The rearrangement uses TRBV5-1 and TRBJ2-5, with unresolved D. The CDR3 extends over 13 amino acids. Trimming cost V 0 bases and J 2 bases, with 5 bases left between them. Looked up from germline, CDR1 is SGHRS and CDR2 is YFSETQ. The CDR3 protein is CASSLGQQETQYF. The CDR3 bases are TGCGCCAGCAGCTTGGGCCAGCAAGAGACCCAGTACTTC.

The chain links TRBV15 to TRBJ2-7, with TRBD2 matching 9 bases. This CDR3 comprises 15 residues. The germline V gene has CDR1 LNHNV and CDR2 YYDKDF (reference sequence). J was trimmed by 3 bases and V by 4 bases; bases with no gene match: 7. The CDR3 DNA follows: TGTGCCACCAGCACCTTAGCGGGGGAGATCTACGAGCAGTACTTC. Its protein is CATSTLAGEIYEQYF. Using reference TRBV15 and TRBJ2-7 for the parts outside the CDR3, the full variable domain is DAMVIQNPRYQVTQFGKPVTLSCSQTLNHNVMYWYQQKSSQAPKLLFHYYDKDFNNEADTPDNFQSRRPNTSFCFLDIRSPGLGDTAMYLCATSTLAGEIYEQYFGPGTRLTVT.

CDR3 nucleotides: TGTGCCAGCAGTCTTACAGGGGTGCAGTACTTC. Translation gives CASSLTGVQYF. This sequence joins TRBV2 and TRBJ2-7; 7 nucleotides match TRBD1. The CDR3 is made up of 11 amino acids. Looked up from germline, CDR1 is SNHLY and CDR2 is FYNNEI. Unmatched junction bases numbered 4, after V lost 5 bases and J lost 9 bases.

The chain joins TRBV5-1 to TRBJ2-1, with 12 nucleotides matching TRBD2. CDR1 and CDR2 (germline): SGHRS, YFSETQ. This CDR3 has 17 amino acids. With 4 bases clipped from V and 0 bases from J, the junction kept 5 bases outside the gene matches. The CDR3 here is CASSLGLAGYSYNEQFF. The CDR3 region has the DNA TGCGCCAGCAGCCTGGGACTAGCGGGCTACTCCTACAATGAGCAGTTCTTC.

This clone is a singleton in its sample. The genes are TRBV4-2 and TRBJ1-2; D is ambiguous. Germline V CDR1 and CDR2: LGHNA, YNFKEQ. This CDR3 is built from 14 residues. Between the trimmed V and J ends, which lost 1 base and 4 bases, there was a span of 10 bases. The CDR3 nucleotides read TGTGCCAGCAGCCAAGTGCTTACTGGCTATGGCTACACCTTC. Amino acids: CASSQVLTGYGYTF.

The V and J genes are TRBV3-1 (or the pseudogene TRBV3-2) and TRBJ2-3, with D tentatively TRBD2 (6 bases). The V end lost 3 bases, the J end lost 1 base, and 14 bases lay between the germline ends. CDR3 length: 16 amino acids. Germline lookup yields CDR1 LGHDT and CDR2 YNNKEL (reference sequence). In DNA form, the CDR3 reads TGTGCCAGCAGCCACTACGCGGGACTTCGCACAGATACGCAGTATTTT. It translates to CASSHYAGLRTDTQYF.

The CDR3 sequence is CASSGTGGRDSRGYTF. The DNA for the CDR3 is TGCGCCAGCAGCGGAACGGGGGGTAGGGATTCTAGGGGCTACACCTTC. This sequence joins TRBV5-1 and TRBJ1-2; tentative D call: TRBD1 (5 bases). CDR1 is SGHRS and CDR2 is YFSETQ in the germline V gene. There are 16 residues in the CDR3. V lost 4 bases and J lost 8, with 24 bases in between.

This chain uses TRBV14 with TRBJ2-7; 8 nucleotides line up with TRBD2. From germline, CDR1 is SGHDN and CDR2 FVKESK. After removal of 5 bases from V and 4 bases from J, the junction contained 4 bases not matched to a gene. The CDR3 contains 13 residues. CDR3 in amino acids: CASSFSGVYEQYF. CDR3 sequence (DNA): TGTGCCAGCAGCTTTAGCGGGGTATACGAGCAGTACTTC.

This rearrangement joins TRBV7-2 to TRBJ2-6; D possibly corresponds to TRBD1 (6 bases). Germline CDR1 is SGHTA and CDR2 is FQGNSA. V was clipped by 3 bases and J by 2 bases, with 14 bases between them. The CDR3 consists of 17 residues. In nucleotides, the CDR3 is TGTGCCAGCAGCTTGACACAGGGTATCCCTGGGGCCAACGTCCTGACTTTC. As protein: CASSLTQGIPGANVLTF.